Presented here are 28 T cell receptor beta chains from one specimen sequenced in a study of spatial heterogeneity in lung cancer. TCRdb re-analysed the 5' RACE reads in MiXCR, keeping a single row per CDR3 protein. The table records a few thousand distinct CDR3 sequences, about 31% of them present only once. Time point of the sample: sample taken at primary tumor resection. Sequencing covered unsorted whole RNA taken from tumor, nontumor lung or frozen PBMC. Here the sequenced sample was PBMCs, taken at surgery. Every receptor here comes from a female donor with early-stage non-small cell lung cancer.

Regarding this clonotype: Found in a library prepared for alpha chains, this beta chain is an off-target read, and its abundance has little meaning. CDR3 nucleotide sequence: TGCAGCGCCCGGGGCAGCCAAGAGACCCAGTACTTC. Translation: CSARGSQETQYF. This chain uses TRBV29-1 with TRBJ2-5; D might be TRBD1 or TRBD2, each matching 5 bases. Germline V gives CDR1 SQVTM, CDR2 ANQGSEA. V was clipped by 7 bases and J by 1 base, with 10 bases between them. CDR3 size: 12 residues.

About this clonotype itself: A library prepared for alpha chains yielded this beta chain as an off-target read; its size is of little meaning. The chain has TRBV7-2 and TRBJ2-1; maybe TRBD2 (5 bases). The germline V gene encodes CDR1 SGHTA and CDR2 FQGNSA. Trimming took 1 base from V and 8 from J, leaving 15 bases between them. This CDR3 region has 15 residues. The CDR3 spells CASSLGGGRFYEQFF. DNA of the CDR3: TGTGCCAGCAGCTTAGGTGGCGGGCGGTTCTATGAGCAGTTCTTC. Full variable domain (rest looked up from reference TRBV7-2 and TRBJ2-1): GAGVSQSPSNKVTEKGKDVELRCDPISGHTALYWYRQSLGQGLEFLIYFQGNSAPDKSGLPSDRFSAERTGGSVSTLTIQRTQQEDSAVYLCASSLGGGRFYEQFFGPGTRLTVL.

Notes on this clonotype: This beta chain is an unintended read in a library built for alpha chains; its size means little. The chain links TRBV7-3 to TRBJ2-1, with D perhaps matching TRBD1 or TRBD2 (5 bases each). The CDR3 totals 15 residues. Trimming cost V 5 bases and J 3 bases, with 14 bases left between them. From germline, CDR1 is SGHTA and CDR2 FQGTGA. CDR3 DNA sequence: TGTGCCAGCAGCGCTGCAGGGACCTTCTACAATGAGCAGTTCTTC. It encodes CASSAAGTFYNEQFF. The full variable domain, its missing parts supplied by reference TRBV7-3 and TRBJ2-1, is GAGVSQTPSNKVTEKGKYVELRCDPISGHTALYWYRQSLGQGPEFLIYFQGTGAADDSGLPNDRFFAVRPEGSVSTLKIQRTERGDSAVYLCASSAAGTFYNEQFFGPGTRLTVL.

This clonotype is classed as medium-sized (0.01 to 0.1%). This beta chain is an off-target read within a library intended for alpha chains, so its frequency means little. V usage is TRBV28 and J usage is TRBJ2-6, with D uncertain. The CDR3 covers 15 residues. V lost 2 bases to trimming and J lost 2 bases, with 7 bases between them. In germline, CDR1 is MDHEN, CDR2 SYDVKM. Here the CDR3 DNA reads TGTGCCAGCAGTTTAAAGACTGCTGGGGCCAACGTCCTGACTTTC. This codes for CASSLKTAGANVLTF.

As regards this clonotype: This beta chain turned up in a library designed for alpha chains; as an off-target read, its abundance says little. The CDR3 sequence: CASSLLTNPKETQYF. The CDR3, as DNA: TGTGCCAGCAGCTTATTAACCAATCCCAAAGAGACCCAGTACTTC. The chain couples TRBV7-9 to TRBJ2-5; D gene uncertain. This CDR3 has 15 amino acids. The V end was cut by 2 bases, the J end by 3 bases, with 13 bases between. CDR1 SEHNR and CDR2 FQNEAQ come from the germline V gene (reference sequence). The full variable domain, completed using reference TRBV7-9 and TRBJ2-5, is DTGVSQNPRHKITKRGQNVTFRCDPISEHNRLYWYRQTLGQGPEFLTYFQNEAQLEKSRLLSDRFSAERPKGSFSTLEIQRTEQGDSAMYLCASSLLTNPKETQYFGPGTRLLVL.

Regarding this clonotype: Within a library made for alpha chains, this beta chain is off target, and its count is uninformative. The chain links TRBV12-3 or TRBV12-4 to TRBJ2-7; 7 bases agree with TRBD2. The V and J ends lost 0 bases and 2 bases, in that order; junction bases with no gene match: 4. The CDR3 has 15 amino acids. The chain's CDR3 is CASSLAQGLAYEQYF. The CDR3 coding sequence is TGTGCCAGCAGTTTAGCGCAAGGACTAGCCTACGAGCAGTACTTC.

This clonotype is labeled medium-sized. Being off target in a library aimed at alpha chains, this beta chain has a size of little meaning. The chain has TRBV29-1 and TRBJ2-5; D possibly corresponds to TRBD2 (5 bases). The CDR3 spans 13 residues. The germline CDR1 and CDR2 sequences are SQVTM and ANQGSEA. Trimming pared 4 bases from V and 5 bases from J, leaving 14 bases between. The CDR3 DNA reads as TGCAGCGTTGTCGGGATCTTTGTGGAGACCCAGTACTTC. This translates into CSVVGIFVETQYF.

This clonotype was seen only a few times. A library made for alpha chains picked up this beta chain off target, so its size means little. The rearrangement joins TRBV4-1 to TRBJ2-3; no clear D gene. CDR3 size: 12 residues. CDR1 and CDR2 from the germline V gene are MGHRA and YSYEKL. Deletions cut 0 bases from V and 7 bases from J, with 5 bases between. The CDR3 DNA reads TGCGCCAGCAGCCAAGATTGGAATACGCAGTATTTT. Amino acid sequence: CASSQDWNTQYF.

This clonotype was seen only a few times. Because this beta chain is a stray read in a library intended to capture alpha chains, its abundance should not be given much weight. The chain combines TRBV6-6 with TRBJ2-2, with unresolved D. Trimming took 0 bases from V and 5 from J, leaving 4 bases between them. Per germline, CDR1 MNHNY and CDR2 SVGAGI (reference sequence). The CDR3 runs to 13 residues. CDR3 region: CASSYSETGELFF. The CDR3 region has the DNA TGTGCCAGCAGTTACTCGGAGACCGGGGAGCTGTTTTTT.

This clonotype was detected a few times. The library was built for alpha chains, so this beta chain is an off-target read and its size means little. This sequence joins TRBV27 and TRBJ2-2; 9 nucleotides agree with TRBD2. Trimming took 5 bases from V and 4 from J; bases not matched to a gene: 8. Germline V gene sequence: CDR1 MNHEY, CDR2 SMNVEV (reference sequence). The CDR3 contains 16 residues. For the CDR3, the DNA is TGTGCCAGCAGTCCCGGGACTAGCCGAATCACCGGGGAGCTGTTTTTT. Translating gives CASSPGTSRITGELFF.

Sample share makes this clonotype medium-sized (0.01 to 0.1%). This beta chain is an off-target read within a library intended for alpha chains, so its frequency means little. Written as DNA, the CDR3 is TGCGCCAGCAGCCAAGTTGCTAGCGGGAGTACTTACGAGCAGTACTTC. Translated, it gives CASSQVASGSTYEQYF. The rearrangement joins TRBV4-1 to TRBJ2-7; TRBD2 agrees at 10 bases. V gave up 1 base and J gave up 4 bases; unmatched junction bases: 7. The CDR3 extends over 16 amino acids. Germline values: CDR1 MGHRA, CDR2 YSYEKL.

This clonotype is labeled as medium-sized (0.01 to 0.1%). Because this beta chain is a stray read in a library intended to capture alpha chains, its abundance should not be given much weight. The CDR3 sequence: CASSLGRETQYF. The DNA of the CDR3 is TGCGCCAGCAGCTTGGGTAGGGAGACCCAGTACTTC. The V gene is TRBV5-1, the J gene TRBJ2-5; no reliable D call. This CDR3 spans 12 amino acids. V gave up 0 bases and J gave up 5 bases, with 5 bases separating them. Germline lookup yields CDR1 SGHRS and CDR2 YFSETQ.

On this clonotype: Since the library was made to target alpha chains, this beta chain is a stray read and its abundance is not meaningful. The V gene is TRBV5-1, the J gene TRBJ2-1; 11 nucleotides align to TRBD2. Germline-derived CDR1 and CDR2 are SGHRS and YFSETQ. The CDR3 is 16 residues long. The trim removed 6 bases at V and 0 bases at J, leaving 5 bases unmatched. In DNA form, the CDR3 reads TGCGCCAGCAAGGGGACTAGCGGAAGCTCCTACAATGAGCAGTTCTTC. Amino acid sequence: CASKGTSGSSYNEQFF.

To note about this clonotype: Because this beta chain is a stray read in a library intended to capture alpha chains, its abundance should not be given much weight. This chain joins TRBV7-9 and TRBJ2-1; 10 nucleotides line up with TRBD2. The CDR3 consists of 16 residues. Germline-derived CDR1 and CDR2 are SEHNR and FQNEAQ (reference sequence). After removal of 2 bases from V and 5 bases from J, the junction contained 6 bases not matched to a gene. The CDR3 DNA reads TGTGCCAGCAGCTTATGGACTAGCGGCATGGACAATGAGCAGTTCTTC. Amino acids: CASSLWTSGMDNEQFF.

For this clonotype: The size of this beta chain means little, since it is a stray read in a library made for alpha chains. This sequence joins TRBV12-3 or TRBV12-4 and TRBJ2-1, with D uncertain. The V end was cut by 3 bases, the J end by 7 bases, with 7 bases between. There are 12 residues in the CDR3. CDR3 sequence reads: CASSFSANEQFF. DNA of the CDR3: TGTGCCAGCAGTTTTTCGGCGAATGAGCAGTTCTTC.

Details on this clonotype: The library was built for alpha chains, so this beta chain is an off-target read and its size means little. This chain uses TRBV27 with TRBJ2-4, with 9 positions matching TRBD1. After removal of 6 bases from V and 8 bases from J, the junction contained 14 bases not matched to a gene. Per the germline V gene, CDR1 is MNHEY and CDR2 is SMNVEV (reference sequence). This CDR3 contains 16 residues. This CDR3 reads CASRHPAGQGPDIQYF. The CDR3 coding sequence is TGTGCCAGCAGACACCCCGCGGGACAGGGTCCGGACATTCAGTACTTC.

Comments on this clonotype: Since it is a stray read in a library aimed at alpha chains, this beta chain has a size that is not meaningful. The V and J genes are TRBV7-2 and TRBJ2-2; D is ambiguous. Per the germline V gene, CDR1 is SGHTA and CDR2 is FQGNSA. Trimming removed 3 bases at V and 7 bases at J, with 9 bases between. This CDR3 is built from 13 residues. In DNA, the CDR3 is TGTGCCAGCAGCTTGGACCGTCTCGGGGAGCTGTTTTTT. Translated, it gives CASSLDRLGELFF.

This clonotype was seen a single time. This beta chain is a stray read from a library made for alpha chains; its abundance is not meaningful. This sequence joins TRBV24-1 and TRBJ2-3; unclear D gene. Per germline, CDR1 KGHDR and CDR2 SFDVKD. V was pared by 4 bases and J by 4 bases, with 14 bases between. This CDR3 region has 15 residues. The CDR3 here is CATSDPVQNADTQYF. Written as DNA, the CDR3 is TGTGCCACCAGTGACCCTGTCCAAAACGCAGATACGCAGTATTTT.

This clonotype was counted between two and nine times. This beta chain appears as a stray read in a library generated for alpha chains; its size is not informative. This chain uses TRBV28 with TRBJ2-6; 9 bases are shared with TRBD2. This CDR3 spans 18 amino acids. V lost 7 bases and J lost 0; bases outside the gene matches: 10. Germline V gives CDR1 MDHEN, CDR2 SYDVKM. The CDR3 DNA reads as TGTGCCAGCATGACAGCGGGAGGACTGTACTCTGGGGCCAACGTCCTGACTTTC. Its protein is CASMTAGGLYSGANVLTF. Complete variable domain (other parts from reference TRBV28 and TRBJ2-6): DVKVTQSSRYLVKRTGEKVFLECVQDMDHENMFWYRQDPGLGLRLIYFSYDVKMKEKGDIPEGYSVSREKKERFSLILESASTNQTSMYLCASMTAGGLYSGANVLTFGAGSRLTVL.

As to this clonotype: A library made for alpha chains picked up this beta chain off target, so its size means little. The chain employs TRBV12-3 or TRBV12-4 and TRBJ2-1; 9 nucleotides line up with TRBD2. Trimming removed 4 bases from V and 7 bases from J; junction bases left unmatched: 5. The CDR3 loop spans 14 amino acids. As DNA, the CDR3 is TGTGCCAGCAGTTCCCCGGGACTAGCTAATGAGCAGTTCTTC. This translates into CASSSPGLANEQFF.

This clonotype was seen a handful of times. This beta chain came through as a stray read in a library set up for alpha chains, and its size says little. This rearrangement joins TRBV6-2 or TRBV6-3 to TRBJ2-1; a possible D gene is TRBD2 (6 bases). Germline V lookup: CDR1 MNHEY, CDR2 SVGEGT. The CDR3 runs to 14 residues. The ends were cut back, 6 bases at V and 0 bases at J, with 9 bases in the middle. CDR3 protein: CASRRDSSYNEQFF. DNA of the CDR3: TGTGCCAGCAGAAGGGACTCCTCCTACAATGAGCAGTTCTTC.

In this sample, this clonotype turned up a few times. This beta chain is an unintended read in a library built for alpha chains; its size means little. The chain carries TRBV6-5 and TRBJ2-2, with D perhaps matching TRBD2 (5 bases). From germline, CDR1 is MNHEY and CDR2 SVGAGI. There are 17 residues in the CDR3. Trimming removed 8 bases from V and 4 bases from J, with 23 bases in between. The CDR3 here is CASSSPGSSRSTGELFF. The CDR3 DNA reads TGTGCCAGCTCCTCCCCTGGGTCTAGCCGGTCCACCGGGGAGCTGTTTTTT.

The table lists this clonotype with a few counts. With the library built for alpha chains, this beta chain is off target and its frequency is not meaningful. The CDR3 region has the DNA TGTGCCAGCAGCTTAGTTACTAGCGGGAGGGCCAGCTCCTACAATGAGCAGTTCTTC. Translating it yields CASSLVTSGRASSYNEQFF. This chain links TRBV13 with TRBJ2-1, with 13 bases lining up with TRBD2. The V gene end was trimmed by 1 base and the J gene end by 0 bases; junction bases not matched to a gene: 6. The CDR3 sequence is 19 residues long. The germline V gene encodes CDR1 PRHDT and CDR2 FYEKMQ (reference sequence).

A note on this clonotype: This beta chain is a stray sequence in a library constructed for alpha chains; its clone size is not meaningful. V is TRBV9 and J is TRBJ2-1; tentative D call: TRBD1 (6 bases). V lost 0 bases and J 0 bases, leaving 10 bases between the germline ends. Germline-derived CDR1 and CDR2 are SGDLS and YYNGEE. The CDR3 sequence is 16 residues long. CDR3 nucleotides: TGTGCCAGCAGCGTAGCGGGACAACTCTCCTACAATGAGCAGTTCTTC. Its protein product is CASSVAGQLSYNEQFF.

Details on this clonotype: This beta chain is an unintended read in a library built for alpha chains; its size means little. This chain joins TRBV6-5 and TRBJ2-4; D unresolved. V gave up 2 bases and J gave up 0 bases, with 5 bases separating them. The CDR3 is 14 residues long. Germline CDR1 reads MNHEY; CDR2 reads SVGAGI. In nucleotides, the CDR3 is TGTGCCAGCAGTTACGGAGCAGCCAAAAACATTCAGTACTTC. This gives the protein CASSYGAAKNIQYF.

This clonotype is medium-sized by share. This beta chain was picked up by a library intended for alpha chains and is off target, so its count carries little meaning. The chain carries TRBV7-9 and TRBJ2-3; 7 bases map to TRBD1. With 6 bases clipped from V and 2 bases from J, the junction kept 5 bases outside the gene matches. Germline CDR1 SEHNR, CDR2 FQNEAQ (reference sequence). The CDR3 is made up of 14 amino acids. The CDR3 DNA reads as TGTGCCAGCAGGAAGACAGGGCTCACAGATACGCAGTATTTT. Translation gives CASRKTGLTDTQYF.

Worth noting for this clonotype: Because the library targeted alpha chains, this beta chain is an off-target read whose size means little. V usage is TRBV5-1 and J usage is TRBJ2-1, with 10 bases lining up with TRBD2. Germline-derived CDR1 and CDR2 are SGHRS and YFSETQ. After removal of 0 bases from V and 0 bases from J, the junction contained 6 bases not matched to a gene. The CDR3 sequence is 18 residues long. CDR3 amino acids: CASSLVWTSGNSYNEQFF. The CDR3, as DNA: TGCGCCAGCAGCTTGGTTTGGACTAGCGGCAACTCCTACAATGAGCAGTTCTTC.

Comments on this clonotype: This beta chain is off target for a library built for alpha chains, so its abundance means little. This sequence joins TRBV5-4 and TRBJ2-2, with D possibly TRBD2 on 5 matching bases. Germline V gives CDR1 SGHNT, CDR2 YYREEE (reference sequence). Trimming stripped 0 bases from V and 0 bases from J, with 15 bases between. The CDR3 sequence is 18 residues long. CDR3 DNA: TGTGCCAGCAGCTTGGGGCTAGCAGGCCTTGCGAACACCGGGGAGCTGTTTTTT. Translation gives CASSLGLAGLANTGELFF.